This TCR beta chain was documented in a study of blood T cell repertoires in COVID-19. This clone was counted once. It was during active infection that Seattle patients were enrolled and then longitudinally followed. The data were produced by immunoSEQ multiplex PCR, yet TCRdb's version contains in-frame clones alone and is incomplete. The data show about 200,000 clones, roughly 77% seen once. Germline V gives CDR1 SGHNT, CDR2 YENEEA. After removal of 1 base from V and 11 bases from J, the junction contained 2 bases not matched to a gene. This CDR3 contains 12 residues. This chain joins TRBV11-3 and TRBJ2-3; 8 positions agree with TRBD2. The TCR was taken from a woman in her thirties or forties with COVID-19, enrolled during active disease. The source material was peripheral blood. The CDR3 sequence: CASSLGRGGQYF. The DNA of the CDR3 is TGTGCCAGCAGCTTAGGCCGGGGGGGGCAGTATTTT.